This T cell receptor (beta chain) is drawn from a study of radiation and T cells in renal cell carcinoma. Study-level findings and limits: In blood, top tumor clones expanded by 2 weeks, shrinking by 4. Without pretreatment biopsies, baseline tumor clonotype presence was undetermined.

V was clipped by 6 bases and J by 3 bases; unmatched bases: 8. The CDR3 spans 16 residues. Germline lookup yields CDR1 MGHDK and CDR2 SYGVNS. TCRdb's table, derived via immunoSEQ multiplex PCR, lists solely in-frame clones and lacks some. The sample gives about 150,000 clones, about nine tenths of which show up once; around 4.1% is in the top ten. A remark on this clone: Its antigen is not known.

Time point denoted: baseline pretreatment blood. Treatment defined: 15 Gy SBRT to primary tumor, nephrectomy 4 weeks later. Blood was sampled at baseline, 2 weeks and 4 weeks after SBRT. Clear cell pathology was present in this patient's renal cell carcinoma. The receptor was derived from a woman between 70 and 85 years old with renal cell carcinoma. The rearrangement joins TRBV25-1 to TRBJ1-6; 7 nucleotides match TRBD1. Source: blood, taken from a patient whose treatment included radiotherapy and nephrectomy. The CDR3 coding sequence is TGTGCCAGCAGAACCAGGGGGGCGAACTATAATTCACCCCTCCACTTT. Amino acids: CASRTRGANYNSPLHF.